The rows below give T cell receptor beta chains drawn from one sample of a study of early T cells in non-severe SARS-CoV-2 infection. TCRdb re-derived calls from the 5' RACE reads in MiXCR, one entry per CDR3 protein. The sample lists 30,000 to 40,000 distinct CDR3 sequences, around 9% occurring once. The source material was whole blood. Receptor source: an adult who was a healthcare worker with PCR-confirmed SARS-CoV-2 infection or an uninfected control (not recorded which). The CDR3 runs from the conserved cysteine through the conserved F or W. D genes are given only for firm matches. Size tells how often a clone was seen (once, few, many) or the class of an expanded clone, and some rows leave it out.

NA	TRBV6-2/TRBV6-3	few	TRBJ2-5	CASSYGTLQETQYF	TGTGCCAGCAGTTACGGGACACTTCAAGAGACCCAGTACTTC
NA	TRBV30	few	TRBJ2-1	CAWSFQGAYNEQFF	TGTGCCTGGAGTTTTCAGGGAGCCTACAATGAGCAGTTCTTC
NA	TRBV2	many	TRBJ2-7	CASRIESYEQYF	TGTGCCAGCAGGATAGAGTCCTACGAGCAGTACTTC
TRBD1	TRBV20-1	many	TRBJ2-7	CSAEGDRGFEQYF	TGCAGTGCTGAGGGGGACAGGGGTTTCGAGCAGTACTTC
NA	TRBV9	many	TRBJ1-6	CASSRDGVTPLHF	TGTGCCAGCAGTAGAGACGGGGTGACACCCCTCCACTTT
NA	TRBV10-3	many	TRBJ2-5	CAIRRTVLVPTQYF	TGTGCCATCAGACGGACTGTTCTCGTCCCGACCCAGTACTTC
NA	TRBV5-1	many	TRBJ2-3	CASSLEPAGLYDTQYF	TGCGCCAGCAGCTTGGAGCCAGCGGGTTTGTACGATACGCAGTATTTT
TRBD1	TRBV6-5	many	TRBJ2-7	CASRPTGERGEQYF	TGTGCCAGCAGACCTACAGGGGAGAGAGGCGAGCAGTACTTC
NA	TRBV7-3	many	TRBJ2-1	CASSPRRGQSYNEQFF	TGTGCCAGCAGCCCCAGGCGGGGCCAGAGCTACAATGAGCAGTTCTTC
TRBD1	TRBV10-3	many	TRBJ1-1	CAISEYRGEETEAFF	TGTGCCATCAGTGAGTACAGGGGCGAGGAAACTGAAGCTTTCTTT
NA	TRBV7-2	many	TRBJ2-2	CASTYSLTTGTGELFF	TGTGCCAGCACTTACTCCCTGACTACGGGCACCGGGGAGCTGTTTTTT
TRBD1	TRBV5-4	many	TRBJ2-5	CASSYGDRGLRETQYF	TGTGCCAGCAGCTATGGGGACAGGGGACTTAGGGAGACCCAGTACTTC
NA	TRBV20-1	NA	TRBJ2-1	CSAMNYEIQDNEQFF	TGCAGTGCAATGAACTACGAAATTCAGGATAATGAGCAGTTCTTC
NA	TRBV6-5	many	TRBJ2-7	CASSFLLGGEQYF	TGTGCCAGCAGCTTCCTCCTAGGCGGCGAGCAGTACTTC
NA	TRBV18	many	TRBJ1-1	CASLKGPEAFF	TGTGCCAGCCTAAAGGGGCCTGAAGCTTTCTTT
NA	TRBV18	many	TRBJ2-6	CASSPQAGSGANVLTF	TGTGCCAGCTCACCACAGGCGGGTTCTGGGGCCAACGTCCTGACTTTC
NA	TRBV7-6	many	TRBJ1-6	CASSLGGHNSPLHF	TGTGCCAGCAGCTTAGGTGGCCATAATTCACCCCTCCACTTT
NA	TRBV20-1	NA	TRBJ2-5	CSARPGGQETQYF	TGCAGTGCTAGACCCGGAGGTCAAGAGACCCAGTACTTC
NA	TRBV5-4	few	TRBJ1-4	CASSPGGKVEEKLFF	TGTGCCAGCAGTCCGGGGGGTAAGGTGGAGGAAAAACTGTTTTTT
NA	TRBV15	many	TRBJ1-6	CATSRDSGNYNSPLHF	TGTGCCACCAGCAGAGATTCGGGCAATTATAATTCACCCCTCCACTTT
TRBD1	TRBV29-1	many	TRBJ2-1	CSVDKGAYEQFF	TGCAGCGTTGACAAGGGGGCCTATGAGCAGTTCTTC
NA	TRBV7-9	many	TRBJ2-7	CASSLERDSGYEQYF	TGTGCCAGCAGCTTAGAAAGAGACAGTGGCTACGAGCAGTACTTC